This TCR beta chain appears in the sequencing data of a study of CD8 T cells in Susac syndrome. General observations from the study: The authors acknowledged that their TCR sequencing and HLA analysis involved a relatively small number of individuals.

The V gene end was trimmed by 3 bases and the J gene end by 5 bases; junction bases not matched to a gene: 9. CDR3 size: 15 residues. From germline, CDR1 is DFQATT and CDR2 SNEGSKA (reference sequence). This clonotype showed up just once. Its antigen is still unknown. Controls were healthy donors chosen to match patients in age and sex. With random hexamers, roughly 0.5 to 1 ug RNA was reverse transcribed. An immunoSEQ multiplex PCR amplified TCR beta CDR3 over 54 Vbeta and 13 Jbeta. TCRdb passed the immunoSEQ multiplex PCR reads through MiXCR, listing each CDR3 protein once. The sample lists 180,000 or so distinct CDR3 sequences, about 94% seen once, with over 0.08% in the top ten.

Sequencing input: CD4+ T cells from PBMCs. The chain links TRBV20-1 to TRBJ1-5, with 8 bases that match TRBD1. This clonotype was sampled from a human donor in good health. CDR3 loop: CSARADRALYQPQHF. CDR3 DNA sequence: TGCAGTGCTAGGGCGGACAGGGCTTTGTATCAGCCCCAGCATTTT.